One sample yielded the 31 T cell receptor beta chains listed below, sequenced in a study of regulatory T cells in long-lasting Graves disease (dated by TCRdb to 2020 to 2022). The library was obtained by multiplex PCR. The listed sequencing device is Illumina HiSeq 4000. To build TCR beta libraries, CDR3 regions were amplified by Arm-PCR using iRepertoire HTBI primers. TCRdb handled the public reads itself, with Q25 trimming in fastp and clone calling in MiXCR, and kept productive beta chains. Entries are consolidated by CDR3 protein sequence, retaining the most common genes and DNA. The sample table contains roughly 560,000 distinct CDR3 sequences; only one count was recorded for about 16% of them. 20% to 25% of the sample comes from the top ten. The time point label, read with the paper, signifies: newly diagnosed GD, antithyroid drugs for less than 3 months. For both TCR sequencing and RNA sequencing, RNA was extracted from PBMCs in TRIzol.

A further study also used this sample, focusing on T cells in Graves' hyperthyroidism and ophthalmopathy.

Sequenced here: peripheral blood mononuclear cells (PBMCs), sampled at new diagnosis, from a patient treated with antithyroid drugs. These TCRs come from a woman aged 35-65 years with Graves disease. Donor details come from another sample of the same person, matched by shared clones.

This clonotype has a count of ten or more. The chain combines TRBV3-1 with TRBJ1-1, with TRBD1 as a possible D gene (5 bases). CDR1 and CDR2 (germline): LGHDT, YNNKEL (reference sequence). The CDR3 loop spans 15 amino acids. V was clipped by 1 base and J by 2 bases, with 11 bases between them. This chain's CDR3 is CASSQGPGINTEAFF. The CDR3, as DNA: TGTGCCAGCAGCCAAGGGCCAGGGATAAACACTGAAGCTTTCTTT.

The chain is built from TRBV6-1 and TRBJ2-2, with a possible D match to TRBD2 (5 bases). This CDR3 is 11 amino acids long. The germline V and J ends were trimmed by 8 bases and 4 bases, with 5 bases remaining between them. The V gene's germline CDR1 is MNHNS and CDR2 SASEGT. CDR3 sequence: CASEGTGELFF. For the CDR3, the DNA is TGTGCCAGCGAGGGCACCGGGGAGCTGTTTTTT.

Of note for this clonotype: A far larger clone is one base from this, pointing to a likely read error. The CDR3 loop is CASSHRTGGLTEAFF. Written as DNA, the CDR3 is TGTGCCAGCAGCCACAGGACAGGGGGCCTCACTGAAGCTTTCTTT. V is TRBV11-2 and J is TRBJ1-1; 11 bases match TRBD1. The CDR3 has 15 residues. The V gene's germline CDR1 is SGHAT and CDR2 FQNNGV. The V segment lost 5 bases and the J segment 4 bases; nucleotides outside the gene matches: 6.

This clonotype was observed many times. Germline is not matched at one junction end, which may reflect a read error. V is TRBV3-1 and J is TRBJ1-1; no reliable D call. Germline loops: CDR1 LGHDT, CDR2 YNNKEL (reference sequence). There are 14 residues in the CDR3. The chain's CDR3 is CASIQSYGSTEAFF. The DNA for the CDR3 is TGTGCCAGCATCCAAAGCTACGGGAGCACTGAAGCTTTCTTT.

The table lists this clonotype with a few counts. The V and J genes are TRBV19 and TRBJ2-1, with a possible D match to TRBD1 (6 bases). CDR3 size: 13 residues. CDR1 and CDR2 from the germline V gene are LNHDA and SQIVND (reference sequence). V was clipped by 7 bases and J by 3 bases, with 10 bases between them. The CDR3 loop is CASKGQIYNEQFF. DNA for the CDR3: TGTGCCAGTAAAGGACAGATCTACAATGAGCAGTTCTTC.

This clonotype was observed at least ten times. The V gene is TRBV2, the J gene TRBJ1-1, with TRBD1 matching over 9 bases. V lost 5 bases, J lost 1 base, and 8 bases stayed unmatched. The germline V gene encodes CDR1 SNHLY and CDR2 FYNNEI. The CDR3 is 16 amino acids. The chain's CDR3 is CASSTGTGRPNTEAFF. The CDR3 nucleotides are TGTGCCAGCAGTACCGGGACAGGGCGCCCGAACACTGAAGCTTTCTTT.

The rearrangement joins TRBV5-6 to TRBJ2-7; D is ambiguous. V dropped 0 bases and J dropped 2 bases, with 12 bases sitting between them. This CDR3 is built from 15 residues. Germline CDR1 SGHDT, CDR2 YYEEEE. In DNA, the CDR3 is TGTGCCAGCAGCTTGGGCTCAGACGGACCCTACGAGCAGTACTTC. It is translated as CASSLGSDGPYEQYF.

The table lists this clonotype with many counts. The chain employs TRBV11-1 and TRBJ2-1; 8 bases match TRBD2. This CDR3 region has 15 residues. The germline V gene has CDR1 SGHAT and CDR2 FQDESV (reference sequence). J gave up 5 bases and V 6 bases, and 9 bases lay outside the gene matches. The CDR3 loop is CASSSGTRPHNEQFF. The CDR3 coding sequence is TGTGCCAGCAGTTCCGGGACTAGGCCCCACAATGAGCAGTTCTTC.

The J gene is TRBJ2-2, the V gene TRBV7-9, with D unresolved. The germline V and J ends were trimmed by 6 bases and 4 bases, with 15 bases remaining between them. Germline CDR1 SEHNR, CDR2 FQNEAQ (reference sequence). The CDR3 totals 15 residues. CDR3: CASSSFSLATGELFF. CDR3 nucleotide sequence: TGTGCCAGCAGTTCCTTTAGCCTGGCCACCGGGGAGCTGTTTTTT.

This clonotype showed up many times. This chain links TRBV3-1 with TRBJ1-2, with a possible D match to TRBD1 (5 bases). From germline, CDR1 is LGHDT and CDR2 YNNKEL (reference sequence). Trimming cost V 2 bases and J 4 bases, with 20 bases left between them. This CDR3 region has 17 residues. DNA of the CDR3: TGTGCCAGCAGCCAAAGAGGAAGCGGACACCAAGTCTATGGCTACACCTTC. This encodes CASSQRGSGHQVYGYTF.

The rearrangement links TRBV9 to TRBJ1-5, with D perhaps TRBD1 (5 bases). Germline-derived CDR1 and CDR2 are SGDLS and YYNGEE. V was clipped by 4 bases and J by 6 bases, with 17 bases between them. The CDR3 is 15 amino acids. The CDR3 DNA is TGTGCCAGCAGCCCAGAGAGTACAGGTGGTCAGCCCCAGCATTTT. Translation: CASSPESTGGQPQHF. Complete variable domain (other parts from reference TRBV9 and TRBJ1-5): DSGVTQTPKHLITATGQRVTLRCSPRSGDLSVYWYQQSLDQGLQFLIQYYNGEERAKGNILERFSAQQFPDLHSELNLSSLELGDSALYFCASSPESTGGQPQHFGDGTRLSIL.

CDR3 in amino acids: CASSPSDGSSGYGYTF. DNA of the CDR3: TGTGCCAGCAGTCCCAGCGACGGCAGTTCGGGGTATGGCTACACCTTC. The chain couples TRBV12-3 or TRBV12-4 to TRBJ1-2; D gene unclear. This CDR3 region has 16 residues. Trimming removed 5 bases at V and 5 bases at J, with 21 bases between.

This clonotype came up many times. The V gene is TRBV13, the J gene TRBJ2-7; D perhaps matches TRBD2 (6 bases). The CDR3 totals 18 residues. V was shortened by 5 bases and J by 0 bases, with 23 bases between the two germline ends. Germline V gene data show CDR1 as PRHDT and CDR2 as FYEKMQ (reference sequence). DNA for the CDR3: TGTGCCAGCAGCCAAGTACCTGGGCGGGACGGATACTCCTACGAGCAGTACTTC. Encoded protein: CASSQVPGRDGYSYEQYF.

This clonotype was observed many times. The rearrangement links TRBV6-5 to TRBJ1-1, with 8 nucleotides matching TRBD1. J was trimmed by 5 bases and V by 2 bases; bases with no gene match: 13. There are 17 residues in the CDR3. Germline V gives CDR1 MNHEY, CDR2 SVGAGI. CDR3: CASSYEGQGAWGTEAFF. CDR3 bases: TGTGCCAGCAGTTACGAAGGGCAGGGGGCATGGGGTACTGAAGCTTTCTTT.

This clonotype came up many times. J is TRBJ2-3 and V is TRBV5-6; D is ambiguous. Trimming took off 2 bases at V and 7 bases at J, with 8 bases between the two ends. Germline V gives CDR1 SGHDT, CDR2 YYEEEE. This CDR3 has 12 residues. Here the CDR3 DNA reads TGTGCCAGCAGCTTACAAGAAAATACGCAGTATTTT. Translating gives CASSLQENTQYF.

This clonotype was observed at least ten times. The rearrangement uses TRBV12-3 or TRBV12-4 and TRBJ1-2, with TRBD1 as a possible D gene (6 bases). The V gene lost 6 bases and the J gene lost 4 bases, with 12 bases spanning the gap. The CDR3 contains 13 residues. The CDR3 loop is CASSAGQIYGYTF. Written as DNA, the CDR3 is TGTGCCAGCAGCGCGGGACAAATCTATGGCTACACCTTC.

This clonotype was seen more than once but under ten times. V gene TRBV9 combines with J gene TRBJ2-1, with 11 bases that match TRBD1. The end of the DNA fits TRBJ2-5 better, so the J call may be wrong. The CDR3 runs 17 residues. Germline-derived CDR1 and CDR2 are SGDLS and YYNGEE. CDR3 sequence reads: CASSVGGGTGGGETQYF. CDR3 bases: TGTGCCAGCAGCGTAGGAGGGGGGACAGGGGGGGGAGAGACCCAGTACTTC.

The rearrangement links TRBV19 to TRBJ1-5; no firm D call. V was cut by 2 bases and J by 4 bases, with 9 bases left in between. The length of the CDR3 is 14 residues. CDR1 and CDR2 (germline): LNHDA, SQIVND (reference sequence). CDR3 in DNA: TGTGCCAGTAGTATAAGTAGGACTAATCAGCCCCAGCATTTT. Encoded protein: CASSISRTNQPQHF. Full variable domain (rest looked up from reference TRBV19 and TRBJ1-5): DGGITQSPKYLFRKEGQNVTLSCEQNLNHDAMYWYRQDPGQGLRLIYYSQIVNDFQKGDIAEGYSVSREKKESFPLTVTSAQKNPTAFYLCASSISRTNQPQHFGDGTRLSIL.

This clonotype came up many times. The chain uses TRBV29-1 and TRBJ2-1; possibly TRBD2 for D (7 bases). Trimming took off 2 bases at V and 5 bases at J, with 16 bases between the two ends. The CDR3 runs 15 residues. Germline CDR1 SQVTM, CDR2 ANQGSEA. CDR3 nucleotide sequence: TGCAGCGTTGAACCCGGAGGCGGGGGCCACAATGAGCAGTTCTTC. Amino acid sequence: CSVEPGGGGHNEQFF.

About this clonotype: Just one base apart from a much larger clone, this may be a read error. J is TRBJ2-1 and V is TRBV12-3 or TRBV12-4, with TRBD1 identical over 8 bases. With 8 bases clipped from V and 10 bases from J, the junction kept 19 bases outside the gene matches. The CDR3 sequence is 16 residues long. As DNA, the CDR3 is TGTGCCAGCTCTCTATCCGGGACAGGCGTCACCTACGAGCAGTTCTTC. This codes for CASSLSGTGVTYEQFF.

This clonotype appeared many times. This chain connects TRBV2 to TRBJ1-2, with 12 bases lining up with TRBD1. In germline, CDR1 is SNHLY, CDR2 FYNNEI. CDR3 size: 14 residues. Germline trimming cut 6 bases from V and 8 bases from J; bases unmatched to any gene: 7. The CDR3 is CASRKGTGGEGYTF. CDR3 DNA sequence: TGTGCCAGCAGGAAAGGGACAGGGGGCGAAGGCTACACCTTC.

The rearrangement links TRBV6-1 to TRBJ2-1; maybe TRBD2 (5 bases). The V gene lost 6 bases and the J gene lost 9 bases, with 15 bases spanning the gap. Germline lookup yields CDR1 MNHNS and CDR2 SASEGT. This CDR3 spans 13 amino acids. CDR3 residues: CASRARGWGEQFF. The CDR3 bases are TGTGCCAGCAGGGCGAGAGGGTGGGGTGAGCAGTTCTTC.

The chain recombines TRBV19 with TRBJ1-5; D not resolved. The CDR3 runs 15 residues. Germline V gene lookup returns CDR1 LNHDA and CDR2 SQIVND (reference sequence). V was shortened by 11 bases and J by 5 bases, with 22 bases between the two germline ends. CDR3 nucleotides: TGTGCCTCTAAAGAAGGCCTCCGCCCAGATCAGCCCCAGCATTTT. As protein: CASKEGLRPDQPQHF.

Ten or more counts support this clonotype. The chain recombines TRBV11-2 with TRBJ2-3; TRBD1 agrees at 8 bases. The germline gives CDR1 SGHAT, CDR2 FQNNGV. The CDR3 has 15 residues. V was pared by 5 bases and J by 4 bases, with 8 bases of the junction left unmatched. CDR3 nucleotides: TGTGCCAGCAGCGCCCGGACAGGGAGCGCAGATACGCAGTATTTT. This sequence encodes CASSARTGSADTQYF.

CDR3: CASSQGLAGWSYNSPLHF. CDR3 sequence (DNA): TGTGCCAGCAGCCAAGGTTTGGCAGGGTGGTCCTATAATTCACCCCTCCACTTT. The V call is TRBV14, the J call TRBJ1-6; TRBD1 is a possible D gene (5 bases). V was clipped by 1 base and J by 1 base, with 14 bases between them. The CDR3 spans 18 residues. Looked up from germline, CDR1 is SGHDN and CDR2 is FVKESK.

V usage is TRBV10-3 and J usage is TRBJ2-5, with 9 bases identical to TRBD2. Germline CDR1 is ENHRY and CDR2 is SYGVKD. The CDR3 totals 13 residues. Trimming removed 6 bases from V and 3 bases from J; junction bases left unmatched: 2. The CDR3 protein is CAIRVAGEETQYF. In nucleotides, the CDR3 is TGTGCCATCAGGGTAGCGGGGGAAGAGACCCAGTACTTC.

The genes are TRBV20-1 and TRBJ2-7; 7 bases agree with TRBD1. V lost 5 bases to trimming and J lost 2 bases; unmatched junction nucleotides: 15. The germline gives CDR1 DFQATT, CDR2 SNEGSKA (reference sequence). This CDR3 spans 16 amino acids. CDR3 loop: CSAGRQGLHLTYEQYF. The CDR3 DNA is TGCAGTGCTGGAAGACAGGGCCTCCACCTCACCTACGAGCAGTACTTC.

CDR3: CASSFASGGVGGYF. CDR3 nucleotides: TGTGCCAGCAGTTTCGCTAGCGGGGGAGTGGGGGGGTACTTC. The chain combines TRBV28 with TRBJ2-7; TRBD2 agrees at 10 bases. The CDR3 totals 14 residues. Germline CDR1 and CDR2: MDHEN and SYDVKM. J was trimmed by 12 bases and V by 3 bases; bases with no gene match: 11.

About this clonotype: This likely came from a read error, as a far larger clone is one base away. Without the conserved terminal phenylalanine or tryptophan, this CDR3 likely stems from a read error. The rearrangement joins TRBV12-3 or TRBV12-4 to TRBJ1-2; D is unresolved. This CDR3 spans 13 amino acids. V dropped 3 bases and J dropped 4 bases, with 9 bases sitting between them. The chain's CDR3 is CASSFRLIYGYTS. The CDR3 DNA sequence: TGTGCCAGCAGTTTCCGACTGATCTATGGCTACACCTCC.

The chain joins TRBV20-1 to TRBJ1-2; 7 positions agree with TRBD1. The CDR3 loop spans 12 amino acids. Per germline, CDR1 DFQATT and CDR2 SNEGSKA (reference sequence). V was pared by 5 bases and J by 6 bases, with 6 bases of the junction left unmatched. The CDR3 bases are TGCAGTGCTTCCACAGGGGTCGATGGCTACACCTTC. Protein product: CSASTGVDGYTF.

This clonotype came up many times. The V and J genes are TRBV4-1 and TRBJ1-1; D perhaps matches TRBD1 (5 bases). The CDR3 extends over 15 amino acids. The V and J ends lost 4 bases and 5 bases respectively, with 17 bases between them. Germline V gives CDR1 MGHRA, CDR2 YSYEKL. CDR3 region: CASSLQQALGTEAFF. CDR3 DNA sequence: TGCGCCAGCAGCCTACAACAGGCTTTGGGGACTGAAGCTTTCTTT.